This TCR beta chain was sequenced for a study of blood T cell repertoires in COVID-19. Study background: Both acute and convalescent COVID-19 samples were obtained from the United States, Italy and Spain. Nucleic acid was either cDNA or gDNA, and it came from T cells, B-cell-depleted T cells, or PBMCs.

The CDR3 is 15 residues long. Germline trimming cut 0 bases from V and 4 bases from J; bases unmatched to any gene: 4. Germline V gives CDR1 LGHDT, CDR2 YNNKEL (reference sequence). Per the authors' pipeline: Counts of nucleated cells, estimated from reference gene primer amplification, were obtained. The method was immunoSEQ multiplex PCR; TCRdb's version includes in-frame clones alone and lacks a portion of them. D and trimming come from the DNA, and the V and J calls and clone size come from that table. The sample lists over 200,000 clones, roughly 87% occurring once. The sequencing sample was made of peripheral blood. The V gene is TRBV3-1 (or the pseudogene TRBV3-2), the J gene TRBJ1-2; 8 bases are a match to TRBD1. This sequence originates from a man aged 40-50 years with active or convalescent COVID-19. The CDR3 spells CASSQDRTGIYGYTF. CDR3 sequence (DNA): TGTGCCAGCAGCCAAGATAGGACAGGGATCTATGGCTACACCTTC.